The text below deals with one T cell receptor beta chain. This sample was taken from a study of T cell changes during pregnancy in multiple sclerosis. This CDR3 is 12 amino acids long. Looked up from germline, CDR1 is GTSNPN and CDR2 is SVGIG (reference sequence). V gave up 7 bases and J gave up 6 bases; unmatched junction bases: 6. Assay: immunoSEQ multiplex PCR; the TCRdb copy retains only in-frame clones and omits some. Of 30,000 to 40,000 clones in the sample, 90% were seen once. J is TRBJ1-2 and V is TRBV30, with 9 bases aligning to TRBD1. Sequenced here: CD4+ T cells from peripheral blood mononuclear cells, sampled in the second trimester of pregnancy. The origin of this receptor is a female donor with multiple sclerosis, enrolled in a pregnancy study. CDR3 sequence (DNA): TGTGCCTCCACCGGGACAGGGAATGGCTACACCTTC. It specifies CASTGTGNGYTF.